Listed below are T cell receptor beta chains from one sample, sequenced in a study of blood T cell repertoires in COVID-19. Assay: immunoSEQ multiplex PCR; the TCRdb copy retains only in-frame clones and omits some. There are 250,000 to 300,000 clones in the sample; just over 85% occur only once, and about 3% lies in the top ten. Sequencing was done on a sample of peripheral blood. These receptors came from a woman aged 25 to 39 with active or convalescent COVID-19. Each CDR3 is given with its conserved first and last residue. A D gene is named only where the DNA matches it firmly. The size entry is marked missing in some rows and otherwise reads once, few, many or a size class.

clone size: NA
J gene: TRBJ1-2
V gene: TRBV27
D gene: NA
CDR3 DNA: TGTGCCAGCAGATACTATTCACATGACGGCTACACCTTC
CDR3 protein: CASRYYSHDGYTF

clone size: NA
J gene: TRBJ1-2
V gene: TRBV12-3/TRBV12-4
D gene: NA
CDR3 DNA: TGTGCCAGCAGAGGACTTACGGATCGCTACACCTTC
CDR3 protein: CASRGLTDRYTF

clone size: NA
J gene: TRBJ1-1
V gene: TRBV5-4
D gene: TRBD1
CDR3 DNA: TGTGCCAGCAGCTCCATTAATGGACAGGGGGGGAATGAAGCTTTCTTT
CDR3 protein: CASSSINGQGGNEAFF

clone size: NA
J gene: TRBJ1-6
V gene: TRBV5-1
D gene: NA
CDR3 DNA: TGCGCCAGCAGCTTGATGGTTGCGAATTCACCCCTCCACTTT
CDR3 protein: CASSLMVANSPLHF

clone size: NA
J gene: TRBJ1-5
V gene: TRBV5-1
D gene: NA
CDR3 DNA: TGCGCCAGCAGCTTGACGGGGAATCAGCCCCAGCATTTT
CDR3 protein: CASSLTGNQPQHF

clone size: NA
J gene: TRBJ2-7
V gene: TRBV7-2
D gene: NA
CDR3 DNA: TGTGCCAGCAGCTTATCTCCCGCGAACTCCTACGAGCAGTACTTC
CDR3 protein: CASSLSPANSYEQYF

clone size: NA
J gene: TRBJ2-5
V gene: TRBV7-2
D gene: NA
CDR3 DNA: TGTGCCAGCAGCCCCGGGACTTATCAAGAGACCCAGTACTTC
CDR3 protein: CASSPGTYQETQYF

clone size: NA
J gene: TRBJ2-3
V gene: TRBV2
D gene: NA
CDR3 DNA: TGTGCCAGCAGTGAAAGAAAGAGAAAGGGGACAGATACGCAGTATTTT
CDR3 protein: CASSERKRKGTDTQYF

clone size: NA
J gene: TRBJ1-5
V gene: TRBV19
D gene: NA
CDR3 DNA: TGTGCCAGTAGTATGCGGAATCAGCCCCAGCATTTT
CDR3 protein: CASSMRNQPQHF

clone size: once
J gene: TRBJ2-2
V gene: TRBV9
D gene: NA
CDR3 DNA: TGTGCCAGCAGCGTAGGTTTAACCGGGGAGCTGTTTTTT
CDR3 protein: CASSVGLTGELFF

clone size: NA
J gene: TRBJ2-7
V gene: TRBV27
D gene: TRBD2
CDR3 DNA: TGTGCCAGCAGGTCGACTGGGGGTATAGCGGGGGCTAAGGAGCAGTACTTC
CDR3 protein: CASRSTGGIAGAKEQYF

clone size: NA
J gene: TRBJ1-6
V gene: TRBV10-3
D gene: NA
CDR3 DNA: TGTGCCATCAGTGAGTCGGGTTCAGGGGTTAATTCACCCCTCCACTTT
CDR3 protein: CAISESGSGVNSPLHF

clone size: NA
J gene: TRBJ2-5
V gene: TRBV7-2
D gene: NA
CDR3 DNA: TGTGCCAGCAGCAAAGCGGGCATGCGAGAGACCCAGTACTTC
CDR3 protein: CASSKAGMRETQYF

clone size: NA
J gene: TRBJ1-2
V gene: TRBV15
D gene: TRBD1
CDR3 DNA: TGTGCCACCAGCAGAGATACGGGGACAGGGGCGCAACTCTATGGCTACACCTTC
CDR3 protein: CATSRDTGTGAQLYGYTF

clone size: NA
J gene: TRBJ2-3
V gene: TRBV7-9
D gene: NA
CDR3 DNA: TGTGCCAGCAGCTTAAGAGCCTACACAGATACGCAGTATTTT
CDR3 protein: CASSLRAYTDTQYF

clone size: NA
J gene: TRBJ2-2
V gene: TRBV3-1/TRBV3-2
D gene: NA
CDR3 DNA: TGTGCCAGCAGCCAAGGTCGGGGCGGGGAGCTGTTTTTT
CDR3 protein: CASSQGRGGELFF

clone size: NA
J gene: TRBJ2-7
V gene: TRBV4-3
D gene: TRBD1
CDR3 DNA: TGCGCCAGCAGCCAAGAAAACCGGGGACAGGGGTGGAAGCAGTACTTC
CDR3 protein: CASSQENRGQGWKQYF

clone size: NA
J gene: TRBJ2-3
V gene: TRBV7-3
D gene: NA
CDR3 DNA: TGTGCCAGCAGCTTAAACGCCGCAGGCTACAGCACAGATACGCAGTATTTT
CDR3 protein: CASSLNAAGYSTDTQYF

clone size: NA
J gene: TRBJ1-5
V gene: TRBV18
D gene: TRBD1
CDR3 DNA: TGTGCCAGCTCACCCGACAGGGACGATCAGCCCCAGCATTTT
CDR3 protein: CASSPDRDDQPQHF

clone size: NA
J gene: TRBJ1-3
V gene: TRBV5-5
D gene: NA
CDR3 DNA: TGTGCCAGCAGCGTGACACCGGACTCTGGAAACACCATATATTTT
CDR3 protein: CASSVTPDSGNTIYF

clone size: NA
J gene: TRBJ2-3
V gene: TRBV5-6
D gene: NA
CDR3 DNA: TGTGCCAGCAGCTTTCGGGGGTTCGGGAGCACAGATACGCAGTATTTT
CDR3 protein: CASSFRGFGSTDTQYF

clone size: NA
J gene: TRBJ1-1
V gene: TRBV5-1
D gene: NA
CDR3 DNA: TGCGCCAGCAGCTTGGAAGGGGGATCGAAAGCTTTCTTT
CDR3 protein: CASSLEGGSKAFF

clone size: NA
J gene: TRBJ2-7
V gene: TRBV7-2
D gene: TRBD2
CDR3 DNA: TGTGCCAGCAGCGTACTAGCGGGGGGGCTAAGTGGCGAGCAGTACTTC
CDR3 protein: CASSVLAGGLSGEQYF

clone size: NA
J gene: TRBJ2-2
V gene: TRBV6-1
D gene: NA
CDR3 DNA: TGTGCCAGCAGTGAACGGCGGCAAGCGGGGAACACCGGGGAGCTGTTTTTT
CDR3 protein: CASSERRQAGNTGELFF

clone size: once
J gene: TRBJ1-3
V gene: TRBV30
D gene: TRBD1
CDR3 DNA: TGTGCCTGGAGTGTCGGACAGGCGCGAAACACCATATATTTT
CDR3 protein: CAWSVGQARNTIYF

clone size: NA
J gene: TRBJ2-3
V gene: TRBV29-1
D gene: TRBD1
CDR3 DNA: TGCAGCGTCACGGGACAGGGGGGAGGCACAGATACGCAGTATTTT
CDR3 protein: CSVTGQGGGTDTQYF

clone size: once
J gene: TRBJ1-4
V gene: TRBV15
D gene: NA
CDR3 DNA: TGTGCCACCAGCAGCCCCCGGGGATCAACTAATGAAAAACTGTTTTTT
CDR3 protein: CATSSPRGSTNEKLFF

clone size: NA
J gene: TRBJ2-1
V gene: TRBV4-1
D gene: TRBD2
CDR3 DNA: TGCGCCAGCAGCCGAAGGTCACTAGCGGGGGGTTACAATGAGCAGTTCTTC
CDR3 protein: CASSRRSLAGGYNEQFF

clone size: NA
J gene: TRBJ2-7
V gene: TRBV5-4
D gene: TRBD1
CDR3 DNA: TGTGCCAGCAGCCGACAGGGGAAGGGGGTGCAGTACTTC
CDR3 protein: CASSRQGKGVQYF

clone size: NA
J gene: TRBJ2-1
V gene: TRBV7-2
D gene: TRBD1
CDR3 DNA: TGTGCCAGCAGCTTAGTACAGGGGGCCTACAATGAGCAGTTCTTC
CDR3 protein: CASSLVQGAYNEQFF

clone size: NA
J gene: TRBJ1-2
V gene: TRBV6-2/TRBV6-3
D gene: TRBD1
CDR3 DNA: TGTGCCAGCAGTTACAGGACAGGGGCGACTAACTATGGCTACACCTTC
CDR3 protein: CASSYRTGATNYGYTF

clone size: NA
J gene: TRBJ1-4
V gene: TRBV6-5
D gene: NA
CDR3 DNA: TGTGCCAGCAGTTACTCGAGGTCGTCAGGGAATGAAAAACTGTTTTTT
CDR3 protein: CASSYSRSSGNEKLFF

clone size: once
J gene: TRBJ1-2
V gene: TRBV27
D gene: NA
CDR3 DNA: TGTGCCAGCAGTTTTGGGGGGTTAGTGGGGCTCTATGGCTACACCTTC
CDR3 protein: CASSFGGLVGLYGYTF

clone size: NA
J gene: TRBJ1-1
V gene: TRBV25-1
D gene: NA
CDR3 DNA: TGTGCCAGCAGCGCTTCGACAGGTCATGAAGCTTTCTTT
CDR3 protein: CASSASTGHEAFF

clone size: NA
J gene: TRBJ1-3
V gene: TRBV5-8
D gene: NA
CDR3 DNA: TGTGCCAGCACCTTTGAGTACTCTGGAAACACCATATATTTT
CDR3 protein: CASTFEYSGNTIYF

clone size: NA
J gene: TRBJ1-6
V gene: TRBV10-1
D gene: TRBD1
CDR3 DNA: TGCGCCAGCAGTGAGTCGATAGGACAGGAAAATTCACCCCTCCACTTT
CDR3 protein: CASSESIGQENSPLHF

clone size: NA
J gene: TRBJ1-2
V gene: TRBV4-2
D gene: TRBD1
CDR3 DNA: TGTGCCAGCAGCCAAACACTGACTCCCGGGACAGGGGACTCGGGCTACACCTTC
CDR3 protein: CASSQTLTPGTGDSGYTF

clone size: NA
J gene: TRBJ1-3
V gene: TRBV4-1
D gene: TRBD1
CDR3 DNA: TGCGCCAGCAGCCAAGTTCCTTTGGAGGACAGGGCCTTAACGTTCTCTGGAAACACCATATATTTT
CDR3 protein: CASSQVPLEDRALTFSGNTIYF

clone size: NA
J gene: TRBJ2-1
V gene: TRBV21-1
D gene: NA
CDR3 DNA: TGTGCCAGCAGCAAAGAGGACAGGGAGGGAATAACCTACAATGAGCAGTTCTTC
CDR3 protein: CASSKEDREGITYNEQFF

clone size: NA
J gene: TRBJ1-5
V gene: TRBV30
D gene: TRBD1
CDR3 DNA: TGTGCCTGGAGGGCCGGGACAGGGGGTTATCAGCCCCAGCATTTT
CDR3 protein: CAWRAGTGGYQPQHF

clone size: NA
J gene: TRBJ2-5
V gene: TRBV6-1
D gene: NA
CDR3 DNA: TGTGCCAGCAGTGACCCGAAACAGGGATCGGTAGTGGAGACCCAGTACTTC
CDR3 protein: CASSDPKQGSVVETQYF

clone size: NA
J gene: TRBJ2-1
V gene: TRBV7-9
D gene: NA
CDR3 DNA: TGTGCCAGCAGCTTAAGGTCGGGGTCCTACAATGAGCAGTTCTTC
CDR3 protein: CASSLRSGSYNEQFF

clone size: once
J gene: TRBJ1-2
V gene: TRBV5-1
D gene: NA
CDR3 DNA: TGCGCCAGCAGCTTGGAGCTCGGAGCTAACTATGGCTACACCTTC
CDR3 protein: CASSLELGANYGYTF

clone size: NA
J gene: TRBJ1-4
V gene: TRBV2
D gene: NA
CDR3 DNA: TGTGCCACTTCGGCCCTCTCTCAGGGGTTTGGTGAAAAACTGTTTTTT
CDR3 protein: CATSALSQGFGEKLFF

clone size: NA
J gene: TRBJ2-1
V gene: TRBV12-3/TRBV12-4
D gene: NA
CDR3 DNA: TGTGCCAGCAGTTCTAACCTGAACGGGGAGCAGTTCTTC
CDR3 protein: CASSSNLNGEQFF